The 6 T cell receptor beta chains given below trace back to one sample, sequenced in a study of cytotoxic CD8 clonotypes in ibrutinib-treated CLL. Using immunoSEQ multiplex PCR, the repertoire was profiled, and TCRdb retains in-frame clones only, with some absent. The sample lists about 200,000 clones, approximately 70% seen once, with roughly 5.8% in the top ten. Sequences were derived from PBMCs, sampled after 12 months of ibrutinib treatment. These receptors came from a human donor with chronic lymphocytic leukemia.

CDR3 in amino acids: CASSPQQQLKNTEAFF. CDR3 sequence (DNA): TGTGCCAGCTCACCACAGCAGCAACTAAAGAACACTGAAGCTTTCTTT. The J gene is TRBJ1-1, the V gene TRBV18, with unresolved D. V lost 1 base and J 1 base, leaving 13 bases between the germline ends. From germline, CDR1 is KGHSH and CDR2 LQKENI. CDR3 length equals 16 residues.

The gene calls are TRBV7-9 and TRBJ2-3, with 7 nucleotides matching TRBD2. Germline lookup yields CDR1 SEHNR and CDR2 FQNEAQ (reference sequence). The V gene end was trimmed by 7 bases and the J gene end by 0 bases; junction bases not matched to a gene: 7. This CDR3 comprises 15 residues. The DNA for the CDR3 is TGTGCCAGCACCCCAGCGGGGCGTAGCACAGATACGCAGTATTTT. Encoded protein: CASTPAGRSTDTQYF.

This clone was picked up one time. The chain combines TRBV18 with TRBJ2-7; no clear D gene. The CDR3 has 14 residues. Germline assignment: CDR1 KGHSH and CDR2 LQKENI. Trimming took 3 bases from V and 3 from J, leaving 12 bases between them. The CDR3 sequence is CASSPAAADYEQYF. The DNA for the CDR3 is TGTGCCAGCTCACCGGCGGCAGCTGACTACGAGCAGTACTTC.

The chain employs TRBV5-1 and TRBJ1-1, with no clear D. Germline CDR1 and CDR2: SGHRS and YFSETQ. With 1 base removed from V and 3 bases from J, the gap between germline ends came to 7 bases. CDR3 length: 13 residues. CDR3 DNA: TGCGCCAGCAGCTTGCAGGTCTACACTGAAGCTTTCTTT. Translated: CASSLQVYTEAFF.

This clone was counted between two and nine times. J is TRBJ1-3 and V is TRBV25-1; D uncertain. CDR3 length: 14 residues. Trimming shortened V by 1 base and J by 2 bases, and 6 bases separated the two germline ends. Germline loops: CDR1 MGHDK, CDR2 SYGVNS. The CDR3 protein is CASSEFGAGNTIYF. As DNA, the CDR3 is TGTGCCAGCAGTGAATTCGGAGCTGGAAACACCATATATTTT. The entire variable domain, with the rest obtained from reference TRBV25-1 and TRBJ1-3, is as follows: EADIYQTPRYLVIGTGKKITLECSQTMGHDKMYWYQQDPGMELHLIHYSYGVNSTEKGDLSSESTVSRIRTEHFPLTLESARPSHTSQYLCASSEFGAGNTIYFGEGSWLTVV.

The V call is TRBV29-1, the J call TRBJ1-2, with 8 bases that match TRBD1. The germline CDR1 and CDR2 sequences are SQVTM and ANQGSEA. Trimming took 2 bases from V and 3 from J; bases not matched to a gene: 2. The CDR3 runs 13 residues. Here the CDR3 DNA reads TGCAGCGTTGAAAAGGACAGGGACTATGGCTACACCTTC. Translation: CSVEKDRDYGYTF.